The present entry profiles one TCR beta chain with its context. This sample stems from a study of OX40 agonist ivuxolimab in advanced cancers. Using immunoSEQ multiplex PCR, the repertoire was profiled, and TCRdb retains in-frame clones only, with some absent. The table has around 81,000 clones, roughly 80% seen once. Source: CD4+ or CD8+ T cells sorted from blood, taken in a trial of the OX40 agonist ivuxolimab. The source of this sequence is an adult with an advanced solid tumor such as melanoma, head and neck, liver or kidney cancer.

CDR3 sequence (DNA): TGTGCCAGCAGCTTAGCGGAAGGGGGCGTAACATCCTACGAGCAGTACTTC. This encodes CASSLAEGGVTSYEQYF. The chain is built from TRBV7-2 and TRBJ2-7, with 7 bases lining up with TRBD1. Germline lookup yields CDR1 SGHTA and CDR2 FQGNSA. V was clipped by 0 bases and J by 1 base; unmatched bases: 9. This CDR3 contains 17 residues.